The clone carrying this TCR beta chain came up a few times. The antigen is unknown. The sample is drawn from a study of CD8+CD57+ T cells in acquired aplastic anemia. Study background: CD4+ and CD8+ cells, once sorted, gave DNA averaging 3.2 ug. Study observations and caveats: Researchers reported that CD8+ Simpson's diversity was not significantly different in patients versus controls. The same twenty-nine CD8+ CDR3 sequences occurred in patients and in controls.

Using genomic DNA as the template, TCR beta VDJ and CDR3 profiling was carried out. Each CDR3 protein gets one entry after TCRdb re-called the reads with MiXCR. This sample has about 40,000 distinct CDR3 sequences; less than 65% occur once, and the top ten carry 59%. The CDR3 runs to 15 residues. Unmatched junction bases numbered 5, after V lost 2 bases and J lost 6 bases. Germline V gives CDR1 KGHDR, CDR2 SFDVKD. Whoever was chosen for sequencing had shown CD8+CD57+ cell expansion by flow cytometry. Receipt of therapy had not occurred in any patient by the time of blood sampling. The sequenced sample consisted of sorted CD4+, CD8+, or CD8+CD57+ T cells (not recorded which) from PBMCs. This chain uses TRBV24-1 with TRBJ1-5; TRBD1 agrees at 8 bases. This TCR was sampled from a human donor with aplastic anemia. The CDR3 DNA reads TGTGCCACCAGTGATTCTGGACAGGGAAGTCAGCCCCAGCATTTT. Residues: CATSDSGQGSQPQHF.